A single sample is the source of the 23 T cell receptor beta chains below, sequenced in a study of Ad26.COV2.S vaccination and SARS-CoV-2 variants (dated by TCRdb to the early 2020s). Libraries came from the immunoSEQ multiplex PCR assay. Not all clones reach the TCRdb copy of this immuneACCESS table, which keeps in-frame sequences only. Checked studies attribute under half of the gap to unresolved V genes and leave the rest unexplained. The sample table holds some 390,000 clones, of which about nine tenths were seen once. The ten biggest clones cover around 1.9% of the sample. The sample's treatment or condition label is to be understood as: roughly 19 received Ad26.COV2.S at low or high dose, single or two shots; roughly five received placebo; per-sample allocation not given. Repertoires of vaccine and placebo recipients were sequenced from samples collected on day 63 after the first injection.

Sequenced here: peripheral blood, sampled in a trial of Ad26.COV2.S vaccine versus placebo. Source of these receptors: a person between 18 and 59 years old who received the Ad26.COV2.S COVID-19 vaccine or a placebo.

The CDR3 sequence: CASRGRPSRGRERSYEQYF. DNA for the CDR3: TGTGCCTCCCGAGGGCGCCCATCCAGAGGGCGGGAGCGCTCCTACGAGCAGTACTTC. J is TRBJ2-7 and V is TRBV4-2; the match to TRBD2 covers 7 bases. This CDR3 has 19 amino acids. V shed 11 bases, J shed 0 bases, and the junction held 25 bases outside the gene matches. CDR1 and CDR2 from the germline V gene are LGHNA and YNFKEQ.

The J gene is TRBJ1-3, the V gene TRBV20-1; D gene unclear. The CDR3 runs 11 residues. Germline V gene lookup returns CDR1 DFQATT and CDR2 SNEGSKA (reference sequence). V was cut by 7 bases and J by 4 bases, with 8 bases left in between. CDR3 amino acids: CSGRVGNTIYF. In DNA, the CDR3 is TGCAGTGGAAGGGTCGGAAACACCATATATTTT.

As regards this clone: This same CDR3 is encoded by further DNA sequences in the sample. V is TRBV12-3 or TRBV12-4 and J is TRBJ2-7, with D perhaps TRBD1 (5 bases). The CDR3 is made up of 13 amino acids. Trimming took off 1 base at V and 4 bases at J, with 8 bases between the two ends. CDR3 residues: CASSLGQGYEQYF. The CDR3 coding sequence is TGTGCCAGCAGTTTAGGGCAGGGATACGAGCAGTACTTC.

The gene calls are TRBV5-1 and TRBJ2-5; D gene unclear. The germline CDR1 and CDR2 sequences are SGHRS and YFSETQ. The V end lost 3 bases, the J end lost 1 base, and 4 bases lay between the germline ends. This CDR3 has 12 residues. The CDR3: CASSSPQETQYF. The DNA of the CDR3 is TGCGCCAGCAGCTCGCCCCAAGAGACCCAGTACTTC.

This chain joins TRBV4-2 and TRBJ2-3; 7 nucleotides align to TRBD2. This CDR3 spans 17 amino acids. In germline, CDR1 is LGHNA, CDR2 YNFKEQ. Trimming cost V 0 bases and J 3 bases; bases outside gene matches: 9. The CDR3 nucleotides are TGTGCCAGCAGCCAAGATTTCAGCGGGATAAGGACAGATACGCAGTATTTT. Amino acids: CASSQDFSGIRTDTQYF.

This rearrangement joins TRBV5-1 to TRBJ2-1; a weak D match, TRBD2 (6 bases). Germline-derived CDR1 and CDR2 are SGHRS and YFSETQ. Trimming left V 1 base short and J 6 bases short, with 8 bases between. The CDR3 is made up of 13 amino acids. CDR3 amino acids: CASSLWTTNEQFF. The CDR3 DNA is TGCGCCAGCAGCTTGTGGACTACCAATGAGCAGTTCTTC.

The chain couples TRBV19 to TRBJ1-3, with D hard to call. V lost 2 bases, J lost 0 bases, and 8 bases lay in between. The CDR3 has 15 residues. Germline CDR1 LNHDA, CDR2 SQIVND (reference sequence). The CDR3 loop reads CASSIREFSGNTIYF. CDR3 DNA: TGTGCCAGTAGTATAAGAGAATTCTCTGGAAACACCATATATTTT.

V is TRBV28 and J is TRBJ2-5, with 8 bases matching TRBD2. Per the germline V gene, CDR1 is MDHEN and CDR2 is SYDVKM. With 5 bases clipped from V and 5 bases from J, the junction kept 10 bases outside the gene matches. The CDR3 totals 15 residues. The chain's CDR3 is CASSELGLAGETQYF. DNA for the CDR3: TGTGCCAGCAGTGAACTTGGACTAGCTGGGGAGACCCAGTACTTC.

The chain couples TRBV21-1 to TRBJ2-1; TRBD2, the table's D call, was not compared with the DNA. TRBV21-1 is reported as a pseudogene. The CDR3 has 19 amino acids. CDR3 amino acids: CASSKGTRASGSSYNEQFF. CDR3 coding DNA: TGTGCCAGCAGCAAAGGGACCAGGGCTAGCGGGAGCTCCTACAATGAGCAGTTCTTC.

This chain uses TRBV6-1 with TRBJ2-1, with 9 bases matching TRBD2. The CDR3 extends over 18 amino acids. V trimming: 2 bases; J trimming: 3 bases; junction bases outside the gene matches: 11. Germline values: CDR1 MNHNS, CDR2 SASEGT. The CDR3 DNA follows: TGTGCCAGCAGTGAAATCTCTGCGGGAGGGCCGGTCTACAATGAGCAGTTCTTC. Translating it yields CASSEISAGGPVYNEQFF.

The V gene is TRBV9, the J gene TRBJ1-1; 11 nucleotides match TRBD1. The CDR3 length is 16 residues. Germline assignment: CDR1 SGDLS and CDR2 YYNGEE. Losses at the gene ends were 0 bases for V and 4 bases for J; bases not matched to a gene: 5. CDR3 sequence reads: CASSVGTGGYGTEAFF. CDR3 nucleotides: TGTGCCAGCAGCGTAGGGACAGGGGGCTATGGCACTGAAGCTTTCTTT.

V is TRBV10-3 and J is TRBJ1-2, with D uncertain. The CDR3 is 14 residues long. Looked up from germline, CDR1 is ENHRY and CDR2 is SYGVKD. Trimming took off 0 bases at V and 1 base at J, with 6 bases between the two ends. The DNA of the CDR3 is TGTGCCATCAGTGAGTCTAGTAGTAACTATGGCTACACCTTC. This translates into CAISESSSNYGYTF.

This chain joins TRBV6-5 and TRBJ2-2, with D unclear. There are 12 residues in the CDR3. The V gene's germline CDR1 is MNHEY and CDR2 SVGAGI. The V end lost 2 bases, the J end lost 5 bases, and 3 bases lay between the germline ends. Written as DNA, the CDR3 is TGTGCCAGCAGTTACCTAACCGGGGAGCTGTTTTTT. It is translated as CASSYLTGELFF.

This clone showed up just once. The chain joins TRBV3-1 (or the pseudogene TRBV3-2) to TRBJ1-4, with 9 nucleotides matching TRBD1. The J segment lost 4 bases and the V segment lost 4 bases, leaving 4 bases of the junction unmatched. Germline CDR1 and CDR2: LGHDT and YNNKEL (reference sequence). The CDR3 is made up of 15 amino acids. The CDR3 bases are TGTGCCAGCAGCCTAGGGACAGGGAGTAATGAAAAACTGTTTTTT. It specifies CASSLGTGSNEKLFF.

The table lists this clone with a count of one. The V call is TRBV9, the J call TRBJ2-3; unclear D gene. The ends were cut back, 4 bases at V and 4 bases at J, with 10 bases in the middle. The germline V gene encodes CDR1 SGDLS and CDR2 YYNGEE. CDR3 size: 13 residues. CDR3: CASSPVRADTQYF. The CDR3 nucleotides are TGTGCCAGCAGCCCCGTAAGAGCAGATACGCAGTATTTT.

This clone was detected only a few times. The chain carries TRBV28 and TRBJ2-7, with a tentative D call TRBD1 (6 bases). The length of the CDR3 is 15 residues. Trimming stripped 3 bases from V and 0 bases from J, with 12 bases between. Germline V lookup: CDR1 MDHEN, CDR2 SYDVKM. The CDR3 here is CASSLAGASSYEQYF. CDR3 in DNA: TGTGCCAGCAGTTTGGCAGGGGCGAGCTCCTACGAGCAGTACTTC.

This clone was counted a few times. The chain combines TRBV30 with TRBJ1-6, with a tentative D call TRBD1 (5 bases). V was pared by 4 bases and J by 9 bases, with 22 bases between. The V gene's germline CDR1 is GTSNPN and CDR2 SVGIG (reference sequence). The CDR3 spans 16 residues. Here the CDR3 DNA reads TGTGCCTGGACCGCAACCGGGTTCCAGGGCGGTTCACCCCTCCACTTT. As protein: CAWTATGFQGGSPLHF.

The gene calls are TRBV6-2 or TRBV6-3 and TRBJ2-7, with TRBD2 matching 11 bases. Trimming at V came to 2 bases and at J to 2 bases, leaving 5 bases not matched to a gene. CDR3 size: 16 residues. Germline values: CDR1 MNHEY, CDR2 SVGEGT. The DNA for the CDR3 is TGTGCCAGCAGTTACCGCGGGACTAGCGGAGCCTACGAGCAGTACTTC. Amino acid sequence: CASSYRGTSGAYEQYF.

CDR3 nucleotide sequence: TGTGCCAGCAGCTTAGTAGGTGGCCCCTCCTACGAGCAGTACTTC. It translates to CASSLVGGPSYEQYF. V and J are TRBV7-9 and TRBJ2-7, with D uncertain. There are 15 residues in the CDR3. V was clipped by 1 base and J by 0 bases, with 10 bases between them. Germline loops: CDR1 SEHNR, CDR2 FQNEAQ (reference sequence).

The rearrangement links TRBV28 to TRBJ1-5, with D tentatively TRBD1 (5 bases). This CDR3 is 13 amino acids long. Trimming left V 4 bases short and J 5 bases short, with 9 bases between. Germline values: CDR1 MDHEN, CDR2 SYDVKM. CDR3 nucleotides: TGTGCCAGCAGTTCTGGGACCCATCAGCCCCAGCATTTT. It is translated as CASSSGTHQPQHF.

This chain joins TRBV10-1 and TRBJ2-1; TRBD2 agrees at 9 bases. The CDR3 totals 18 residues. V shed 2 bases and J 9 bases; nucleotides not matched to a gene: 17. CDR1 and CDR2 from the germline V gene are WNHNN and SYGVQD (reference sequence). This CDR3 reads CASSEGSDFAGGTAEQFF. In nucleotides, the CDR3 is TGCGCCAGCAGTGAGGGGTCGGATTTCGCGGGGGGGACGGCTGAGCAGTTCTTC.

The chain employs TRBV11-2 and TRBJ1-1; D is ambiguous. The CDR3 contains 15 residues. V dropped 5 bases and J dropped 0 bases, with 13 bases sitting between them. Per germline, CDR1 SGHAT and CDR2 FQNNGV. The CDR3, as DNA: TGTGCCAGCAGCCGACGGAGTGGGTTGAACACTGAAGCTTTCTTT. Protein: CASSRRSGLNTEAFF.

The chain uses TRBV28 and TRBJ1-5; D ambiguous. Between the trimmed V and J ends, which lost 7 bases and 6 bases, there was a span of 10 bases. Per the germline V gene, CDR1 is MDHEN and CDR2 is SYDVKM. The CDR3 loop spans 12 amino acids. CDR3 sequence: CASTGSSQPQHF. CDR3 coding DNA: TGTGCCAGCACCGGTTCGTCTCAGCCCCAGCATTTT. Full variable domain (outside the CDR3, taken from reference TRBV28 and TRBJ1-5): DVKVTQSSRYLVKRTGEKVFLECVQDMDHENMFWYRQDPGLGLRLIYFSYDVKMKEKGDIPEGYSVSREKKERFSLILESASTNQTSMYLCASTGSSQPQHFGDGTRLSIL.